This entry lists 23 T cell receptor beta chains sequenced from one sample in a study of T cell responses to AZD1222 COVID-19 vaccine. The method was immunoSEQ multiplex PCR; TCRdb's version includes in-frame clones alone and lacks a portion of them. The table shows about 70,000 clones, with more than 70% occurring only once. The material was peripheral blood, obtained 28 days after the second dose of the MenACWY control vaccine. The receptor source for this set is an adult who received the MenACWY meningococcal vaccine as a control.

The CDR3 sequence is CASSYQQGNGYEQYF. Written as DNA, the CDR3 is TGTGCCAGCAGCTACCAACAGGGTAATGGCTACGAGCAGTACTTC. The gene calls are TRBV5-4 and TRBJ2-7, with a tentative D call TRBD1 (6 bases). The CDR3 loop spans 15 amino acids. V lost 3 bases, J lost 3 bases, and 16 bases lay in between. Germline V gene lookup returns CDR1 SGHNT and CDR2 YYREEE (reference sequence).

The gene calls are TRBV19 and TRBJ2-6; possible D gene TRBD1, 6 bases. Germline V gene data show CDR1 as LNHDA and CDR2 as SQIVND (reference sequence). This CDR3 has 15 residues. Trimming pared 6 bases from V and 0 bases from J, leaving 9 bases between. The CDR3 DNA is TGTGCCAGTAGCATACAGGGCTCTGGGGCCAACGTCCTGACTTTC. Amino acid sequence: CASSIQGSGANVLTF. Variable domain in full (rest from reference TRBV19 and TRBJ2-6): DGGITQSPKYLFRKEGQNVTLSCEQNLNHDAMYWYRQDPGQGLRLIYYSQIVNDFQKGDIAEGYSVSREKKESFPLTVTSAQKNPTAFYLCASSIQGSGANVLTFGAGSRLTVL.

The rearrangement links TRBV11-2 to TRBJ2-7, with 7 positions matching TRBD2. Trimming removed 0 bases from V and 7 bases from J; junction bases left unmatched: 6. The CDR3 consists of 14 residues. The germline V gene encodes CDR1 SGHAT and CDR2 FQNNGV. CDR3 nucleotides: TGTGCCAGCAGCTTAGATCGACTAGCCGGTGAGCAGTACTTC. This codes for CASSLDRLAGEQYF.

The CDR3 region is CASSPANSDPLDVEQFF. The CDR3 nucleotides read TGTGCCAGCTCACCAGCCAATTCGGACCCTTTGGACGTCGAGCAGTTCTTC. This chain links TRBV18 with TRBJ2-1, with no clear D. The germline V gene has CDR1 KGHSH and CDR2 LQKENI. This CDR3 contains 17 residues. V was pared by 2 bases and J by 10 bases, with 24 bases between.

The chain combines TRBV5-1 with TRBJ2-1; 12 positions match TRBD1. The ends lost 0 bases at V and 7 bases at J; junction bases unmatched: 2. The CDR3 is 15 amino acids. CDR1 and CDR2 from the germline V gene are SGHRS and YFSETQ. Written as DNA, the CDR3 is TGCGCCAGCAGCTTGGCGGGACAGGGGGCTAATGAGCAGTTCTTC. Its protein product is CASSLAGQGANEQFF.

The genes are TRBV5-1 and TRBJ1-2; D perhaps matches TRBD1 (6 bases). Per germline, CDR1 SGHRS and CDR2 YFSETQ. Trimming pared 0 bases from V and 1 base from J, leaving 13 bases between. The CDR3 runs 16 residues. CDR3 amino acids: CASSLGGQPRNYGYTF. As DNA, the CDR3 is TGCGCCAGCAGCTTGGGAGGACAGCCACGTAACTATGGCTACACCTTC.

This chain connects TRBV3-1 (or the pseudogene TRBV3-2) to TRBJ2-1; perhaps TRBD1 as D (5 bases). The CDR3 has 12 residues. The germline V gene encodes CDR1 LGHDT and CDR2 YNNKEL (reference sequence). The germline V and J ends were trimmed by 8 bases and 6 bases, with 11 bases remaining between them. The CDR3 loop reads CASGQEINEQFF. In DNA form, the CDR3 reads TGTGCCAGCGGACAAGAAATCAATGAGCAGTTCTTC.

This clone appeared once. V usage is TRBV11-2 and J usage is TRBJ1-2; D uncertain. Trimming took off 3 bases at V and 8 bases at J, with 13 bases between the two ends. CDR1 is SGHAT, CDR2 FQNNGV, per germline. CDR3 size: 13 residues. In DNA form, the CDR3 reads TGTGCCAGCAGCTTCCAGGAGGTTAGCGGCTACACCTTC. This encodes CASSFQEVSGYTF.

This chain uses TRBV27 with TRBJ1-2; 9 nucleotides match TRBD1. From germline, CDR1 is MNHEY and CDR2 SMNVEV (reference sequence). V lost 8 bases to trimming and J lost 2 bases; unmatched junction nucleotides: 6. This CDR3 region has 14 residues. CDR3 in DNA: TGTGCCAGCTTTTCGACAGGGGGGAACTATGGCTACACCTTC. Translating it yields CASFSTGGNYGYTF.

CDR3 sequence: CASSLSPAIYGYTF. The CDR3 coding sequence is TGTGCCAGCAGTTTAAGCCCAGCAATTTATGGCTACACCTTC. The chain joins TRBV28 to TRBJ1-2; D is ambiguous. The CDR3 has 14 residues. V lost 2 bases and J 5 bases, leaving 12 bases between the germline ends. CDR1 is MDHEN and CDR2 is SYDVKM in the germline V gene.

The genes are TRBV27 and TRBJ2-1; no definite D call. The CDR3 is made up of 13 amino acids. Deletions cut 6 bases from V and 4 bases from J, with 10 bases between. CDR1 and CDR2 (germline): MNHEY, SMNVEV (reference sequence). In DNA form, the CDR3 reads TGTGCCAGCAGCCCCCACAAATACAATGAGCAGTTCTTC. Its protein product is CASSPHKYNEQFF.

V and J are TRBV11-3 and TRBJ2-7; 10 positions agree with TRBD1. J gave up 0 bases and V 5 bases, and 4 bases lay outside the gene matches. The germline gives CDR1 SGHNT, CDR2 YENEEA. The length of the CDR3 is 15 residues. CDR3 protein: CASSQGQGNSYEQYF. The CDR3 DNA follows: TGTGCCAGCAGCCAGGGACAGGGGAACTCCTACGAGCAGTACTTC.

Here the CDR3 reads CASSRGLAGGETQYF. Written as DNA, the CDR3 is TGTGCCAGCAGCCGGGGACTAGCGGGAGGTGAGACCCAGTACTTC. V usage is TRBV27 and J usage is TRBJ2-5, with 15 bases lining up with TRBD2. This CDR3 has 15 residues. CDR1 is MNHEY, CDR2 SMNVEV, per germline (reference sequence). V was pared by 6 bases and J by 5 bases, with 4 bases of the junction left unmatched.

The rearrangement links TRBV28 to TRBJ2-2, with a tentative D call TRBD1 (6 bases). This CDR3 has 12 amino acids. Per germline, CDR1 MDHEN and CDR2 SYDVKM. Trimming removed 8 bases at V and 7 bases at J, with 11 bases between. CDR3 nucleotide sequence: TGTGCCAGCTTTAAAGGGGGCGGGGAGCTGTTTTTT. Protein product: CASFKGGGELFF.

CDR3: CASSPSSGADTQYF. The CDR3 DNA sequence: TGTGCCAGCTCACCAAGCAGCGGGGCAGATACGCAGTATTTT. The chain carries TRBV18 and TRBJ2-3, with 7 nucleotides matching TRBD2. This CDR3 spans 14 amino acids. V shed 2 bases, J shed 4 bases, and the junction held 3 bases outside the gene matches. Germline CDR1 KGHSH, CDR2 LQKENI.

The chain uses TRBV19 and TRBJ1-2, with D tentatively TRBD1 (6 bases). Germline values: CDR1 LNHDA, CDR2 SQIVND (reference sequence). This CDR3 region has 12 residues. The germline V and J ends were trimmed by 4 bases and 7 bases, with 10 bases remaining between them. The CDR3 DNA is TGTGCCAGTAGTAGCAGGGGTATTGGCTACACCTTC. It yields the protein CASSSRGIGYTF.

The V call is TRBV6-5, the J call TRBJ2-5, with 7 nucleotides matching TRBD2. CDR1 is MNHEY, CDR2 SVGAGI, per germline. J was trimmed by 7 bases and V by 2 bases; bases with no gene match: 7. The CDR3 is 14 amino acids. CDR3 coding DNA: TGTGCCAGCAGTTACGCGCGGGAGTGGGGGACCCAGTACTTC. The encoded protein is CASSYAREWGTQYF.

V is TRBV27 and J is TRBJ2-2; 8 bases align to TRBD2. J was trimmed by 0 bases and V by 7 bases; bases with no gene match: 4. The CDR3 extends over 15 amino acids. CDR1 is MNHEY, CDR2 SMNVEV, per germline (reference sequence). The CDR3 is CASNFGGANTGELFF. The CDR3 region has the DNA TGTGCCAGCAATTTCGGGGGGGCGAACACCGGGGAGCTGTTTTTT.

This chain connects TRBV27 to TRBJ1-5; D is undetermined. CDR3 size: 13 residues. Germline V gene data show CDR1 as MNHEY and CDR2 as SMNVEV (reference sequence). V lost 3 bases and J lost 7, with 10 bases in between. As DNA, the CDR3 is TGTGCCAGCAGTTTGCCCGCTGACCAGCCCCAGCATTTT. Translation: CASSLPADQPQHF.

The chain is built from TRBV5-1 and TRBJ1-2, with D possibly being TRBD1 (6 bases). This CDR3 is 16 amino acids long. V was shortened by 4 bases and J by 0 bases, with 16 bases between the two germline ends. Per the germline V gene, CDR1 is SGHRS and CDR2 is YFSETQ. The CDR3 region is CASSPGGGPANYGYTF. CDR3 DNA sequence: TGCGCCAGCAGCCCCGGGGGCGGACCAGCTAACTATGGCTACACCTTC.

The chain has TRBV18 and TRBJ1-6; D call uncertain. The ends were cut back, 5 bases at V and 10 bases at J, with 12 bases in the middle. The CDR3 has 13 residues. Germline V gives CDR1 KGHSH, CDR2 LQKENI. CDR3 DNA sequence: TGTGCCAGCTCAGACTGGACGGACTCACCCCTCCACTTT. Translation gives CASSDWTDSPLHF.

The genes are TRBV3-1 (or the pseudogene TRBV3-2) and TRBJ2-5, with 8 bases matching TRBD1. Germline loops: CDR1 LGHDT, CDR2 YNNKEL (reference sequence). The CDR3 totals 15 residues. The ends lost 0 bases at V and 7 bases at J; junction bases unmatched: 7. CDR3 sequence (DNA): TGTGCCAGCAGCCAAGATGGACAGGGTCCCCGGACCCAGTACTTC. Amino acid sequence: CASSQDGQGPRTQYF.

V gene TRBV18 combines with J gene TRBJ2-1, with TRBD2 as a possible D gene (5 bases). Germline V gives CDR1 KGHSH, CDR2 LQKENI. The CDR3 sequence is 16 residues long. V lost 6 bases and J 0 bases, leaving 15 bases between the germline ends. The DNA for the CDR3 is TGTGCCAGCTCGCCGAGGGCGAGTAGCTCCTACAATGAGCAGTTCTTC. This encodes CASSPRASSSYNEQFF.